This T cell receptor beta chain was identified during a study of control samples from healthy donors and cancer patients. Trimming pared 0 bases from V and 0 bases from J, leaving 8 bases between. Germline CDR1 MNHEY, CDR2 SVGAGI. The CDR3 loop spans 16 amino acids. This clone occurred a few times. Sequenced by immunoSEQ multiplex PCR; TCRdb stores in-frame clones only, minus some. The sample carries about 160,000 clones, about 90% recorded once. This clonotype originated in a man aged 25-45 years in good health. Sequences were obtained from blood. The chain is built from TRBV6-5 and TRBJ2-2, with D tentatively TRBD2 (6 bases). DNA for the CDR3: TGTGCCAGCAGTTACTCCCCGGGGGCGAACACCGGGGAGCTGTTTTTT. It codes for CASSYSPGANTGELFF.